This T cell receptor beta chain was retrieved from a study of a mutant IDH1 vaccine in newly diagnosed glioma. On the study more broadly: Treated patients, averaging about 40 years, were roughly 60% male and roughly 40% female. Receipt of radiotherapy, temozolomide, or both preceded the study, and most received both. Overall study findings and caveats: Pseudoprogression looked unconnected to shifts in top peripheral T cell clonotypes. Detectable vaccine-induced immune responses arose in roughly 93% of patients.

This CDR3 is built from 20 residues. V was shortened by 3 bases and J by 0 bases, with 27 bases between the two germline ends. Germline V gene lookup returns CDR1 SNHLY and CDR2 FYNNEI. Only in-frame clones appear in the TCRdb table, and some are missing; sequencing was by immunoSEQ multiplex PCR. The sample yields about 59,000 clones, 80% to 95% seen once. Time point denoted: baseline, week 1 (first vaccination visit). Stated treatment: pre-vaccination baseline after standard-of-care therapy. About this clone itself: The antigen remains undetermined.

The chain combines TRBV2 with TRBJ2-7; D remains ambiguous. The sequenced sample was PBMCs, obtained from a glioma patient treated with radiotherapy, temozolomide or both. This sequence originates from a man in his fifties with glioma. As DNA, the CDR3 is TGTGCCAGCAGTGATCTTTCGGCTAAAAGGTCGGAGCTACCCTCCTACGAGCAGTACTTC. This codes for CASSDLSAKRSELPSYEQYF.